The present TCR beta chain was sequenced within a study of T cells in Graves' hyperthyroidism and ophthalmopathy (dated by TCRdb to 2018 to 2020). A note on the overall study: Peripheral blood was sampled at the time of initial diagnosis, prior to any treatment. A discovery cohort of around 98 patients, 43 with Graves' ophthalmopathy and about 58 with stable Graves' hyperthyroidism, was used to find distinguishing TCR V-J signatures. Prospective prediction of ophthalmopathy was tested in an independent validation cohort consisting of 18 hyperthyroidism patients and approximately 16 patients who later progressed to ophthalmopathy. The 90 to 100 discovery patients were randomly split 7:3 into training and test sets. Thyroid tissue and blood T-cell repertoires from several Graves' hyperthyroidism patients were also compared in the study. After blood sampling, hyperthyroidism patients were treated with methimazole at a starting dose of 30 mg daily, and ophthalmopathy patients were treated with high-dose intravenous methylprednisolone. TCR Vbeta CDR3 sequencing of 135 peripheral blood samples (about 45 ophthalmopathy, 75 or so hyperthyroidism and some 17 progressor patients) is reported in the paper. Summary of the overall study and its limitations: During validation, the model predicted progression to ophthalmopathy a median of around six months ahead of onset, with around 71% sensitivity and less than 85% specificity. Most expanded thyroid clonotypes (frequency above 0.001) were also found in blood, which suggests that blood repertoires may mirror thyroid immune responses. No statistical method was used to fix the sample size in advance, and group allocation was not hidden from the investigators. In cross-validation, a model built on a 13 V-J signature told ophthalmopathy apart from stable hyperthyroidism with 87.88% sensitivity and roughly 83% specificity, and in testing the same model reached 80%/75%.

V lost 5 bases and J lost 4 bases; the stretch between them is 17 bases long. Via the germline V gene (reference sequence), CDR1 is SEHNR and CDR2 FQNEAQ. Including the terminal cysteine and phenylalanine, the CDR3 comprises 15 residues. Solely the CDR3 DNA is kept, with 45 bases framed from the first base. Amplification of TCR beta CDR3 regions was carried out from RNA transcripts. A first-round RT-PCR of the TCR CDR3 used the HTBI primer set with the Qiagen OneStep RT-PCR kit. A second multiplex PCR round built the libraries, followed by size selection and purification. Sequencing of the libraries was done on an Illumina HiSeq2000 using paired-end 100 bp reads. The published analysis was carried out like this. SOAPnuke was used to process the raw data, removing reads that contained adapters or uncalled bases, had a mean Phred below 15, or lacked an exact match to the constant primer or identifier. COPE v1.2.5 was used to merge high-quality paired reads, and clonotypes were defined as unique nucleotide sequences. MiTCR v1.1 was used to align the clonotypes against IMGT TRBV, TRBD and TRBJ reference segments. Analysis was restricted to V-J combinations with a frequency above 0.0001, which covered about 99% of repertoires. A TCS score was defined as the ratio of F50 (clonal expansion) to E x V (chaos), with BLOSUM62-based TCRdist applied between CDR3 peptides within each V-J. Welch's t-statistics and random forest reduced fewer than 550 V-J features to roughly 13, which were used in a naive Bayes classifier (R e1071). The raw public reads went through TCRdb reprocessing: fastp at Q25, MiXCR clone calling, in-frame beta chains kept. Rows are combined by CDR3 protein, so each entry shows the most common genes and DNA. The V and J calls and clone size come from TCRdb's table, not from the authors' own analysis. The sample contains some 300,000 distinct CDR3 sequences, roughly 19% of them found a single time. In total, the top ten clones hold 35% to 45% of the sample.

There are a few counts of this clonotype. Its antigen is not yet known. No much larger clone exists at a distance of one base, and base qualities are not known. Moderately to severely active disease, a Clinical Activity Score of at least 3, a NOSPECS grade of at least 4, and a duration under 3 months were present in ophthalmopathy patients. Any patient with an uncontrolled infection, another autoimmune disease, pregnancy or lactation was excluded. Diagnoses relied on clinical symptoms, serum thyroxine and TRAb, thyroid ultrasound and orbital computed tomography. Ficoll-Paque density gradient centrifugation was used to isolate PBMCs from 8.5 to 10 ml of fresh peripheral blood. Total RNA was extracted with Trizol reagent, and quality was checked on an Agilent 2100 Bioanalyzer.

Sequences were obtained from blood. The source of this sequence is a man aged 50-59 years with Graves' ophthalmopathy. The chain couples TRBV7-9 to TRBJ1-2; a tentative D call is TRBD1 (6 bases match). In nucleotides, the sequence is TGTGCCAGCAGCCCAGGGACACCCGGAGGCTATGGCTACACCTTC. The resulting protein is CASSPGTPGGYGYTF. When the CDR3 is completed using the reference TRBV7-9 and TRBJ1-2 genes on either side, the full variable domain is DTGVSQNPRHKITKRGQNVTFRCDPISEHNRLYWYRQTLGQGPEFLTYFQNEAQLEKSRLLSDRFSAERPKGSFSTLEIQRTEQGDSAMYLCASSPGTPGGYGYTFGSGTRLTVV.